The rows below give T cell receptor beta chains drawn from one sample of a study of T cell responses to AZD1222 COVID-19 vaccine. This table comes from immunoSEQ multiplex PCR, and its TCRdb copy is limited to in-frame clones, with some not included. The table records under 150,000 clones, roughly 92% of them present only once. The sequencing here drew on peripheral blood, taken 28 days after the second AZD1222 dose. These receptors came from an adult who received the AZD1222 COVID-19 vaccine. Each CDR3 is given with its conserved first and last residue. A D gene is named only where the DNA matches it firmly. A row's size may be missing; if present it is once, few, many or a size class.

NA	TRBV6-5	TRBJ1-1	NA	CATMNTEAFF	TGTGCCACCATGAACACTGAAGCTTTCTTT
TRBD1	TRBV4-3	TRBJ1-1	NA	CASSPGFGTGGVEAFF	TGCGCCAGCAGCCCCGGATTCGGGACAGGGGGCGTAGAAGCTTTCTTT
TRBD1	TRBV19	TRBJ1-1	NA	CASSRRDRVTNTEAFF	TGTGCCAGTAGTCGCCGGGACAGGGTAACGAACACTGAAGCTTTCTTT
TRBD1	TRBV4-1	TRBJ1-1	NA	CASSQGDRGTNTEAFF	TGCGCCAGCAGCCAAGGCGACAGGGGTACGAACACTGAAGCTTTCTTT
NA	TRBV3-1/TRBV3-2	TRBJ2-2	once	CASSQDKGFGELFF	TGTGCCAGCAGCCAAGATAAGGGGTTCGGGGAGCTGTTTTTT
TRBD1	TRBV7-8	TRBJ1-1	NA	CASSLAGTGMNTEAFF	TGTGCCAGCAGCTTAGCTGGGACAGGGATGAACACTGAAGCTTTCTTT
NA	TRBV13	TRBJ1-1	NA	CASSLGQGRRAEAFF	TGTGCCAGCAGCTTAGGACAGGGTCGAAGAGCTGAAGCTTTCTTT
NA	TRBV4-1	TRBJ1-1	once	CASSQDTGLGGTEAFF	TGCGCCAGCAGCCAAGATACGGGGCTTGGGGGCACTGAAGCTTTCTTT
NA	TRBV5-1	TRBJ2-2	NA	CASSLELAWTGELFF	TGCGCCAGCAGCTTGGAGCTAGCTTGGACCGGGGAGCTGTTTTTT
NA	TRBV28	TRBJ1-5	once	CASSLRGEQPQHF	TGTGCCAGCAGTTTACGGGGTGAACAGCCCCAGCATTTT
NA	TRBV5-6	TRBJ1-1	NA	CASSRYGTPFEAFF	TGTGCCAGCAGCAGGTATGGGACACCCTTTGAAGCTTTCTTT
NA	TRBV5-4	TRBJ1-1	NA	CASSLYSTANTEAFF	TGTGCCAGCAGCTTGTATTCGACAGCGAACACTGAAGCTTTCTTT
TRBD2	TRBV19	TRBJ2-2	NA	CATTGRSGANTGELFF	TGTGCCACAACGGGACGGAGCGGGGCGAACACCGGGGAGCTGTTTTTT
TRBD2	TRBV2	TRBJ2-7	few	CASTGLAGAPGEQYF	TGTGCCAGCACCGGACTAGCGGGAGCTCCGGGCGAGCAGTACTTC
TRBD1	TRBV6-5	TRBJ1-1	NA	CASSPRTGGTEAFF	TGTGCCAGCAGTCCGCGGACAGGGGGCACTGAAGCTTTCTTT
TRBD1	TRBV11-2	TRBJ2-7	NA	CASSYNRGYSYEQYF	TGTGCCAGCAGCTACAACAGGGGCTACTCCTACGAGCAGTACTTC
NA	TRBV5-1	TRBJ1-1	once	CASSLERVRGTEAFF	TGCGCCAGCAGCTTGGAAAGGGTACGGGGAACTGAAGCTTTCTTT
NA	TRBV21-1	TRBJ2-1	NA	CASSKARRRRGVYNEQFF	TGTGCCAGCAGCAAAGCCCGTAGGAGGAGGGGAGTCTACAATGAGCAGTTCTTC
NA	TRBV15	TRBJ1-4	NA	CATSREQISGRPSNGANEKLFF	TGTGCCACCAGCAGGGAACAGATTAGTGGTAGACCCTCCAATGGCGCTAATGAAAAACTGTTTTTT
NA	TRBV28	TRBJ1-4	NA	CASSQQGASLGEKLFF	TGTGCCAGCAGTCAGCAAGGGGCCTCACTGGGTGAAAAACTGTTTTTT
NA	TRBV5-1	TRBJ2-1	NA	CASSWWGLADNYNEQFF	TGCGCCAGCAGCTGGTGGGGGCTAGCCGATAACTACAATGAGCAGTTCTTC
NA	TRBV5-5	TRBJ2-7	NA	CASSFLTPYEQYF	TGTGCCAGCAGCTTCCTGACCCCCTACGAGCAGTACTTC
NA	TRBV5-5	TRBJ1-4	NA	CASSLGGAREKLFF	TGTGCCAGCAGCTTGGGAGGGGCGCGCGAAAAACTGTTTTTT
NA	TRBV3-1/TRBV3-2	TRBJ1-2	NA	CASSPQTVGYGYTF	TGTGCCAGCAGCCCCCAGACAGTGGGTTATGGCTACACCTTC
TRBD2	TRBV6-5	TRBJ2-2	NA	CASSYLAGDTGELFF	TGTGCCAGCAGTTACCTAGCGGGCGACACCGGGGAGCTGTTTTTT
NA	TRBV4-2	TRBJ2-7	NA	CASSQDRGGSYEQYF	TGTGCCAGCAGCCAAGATAGAGGGGGGAGCTACGAGCAGTACTTC
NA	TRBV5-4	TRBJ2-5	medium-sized	CASSLGNGETQYF	TGTGCCAGCAGCTTGGGTAATGGAGAGACCCAGTACTTC
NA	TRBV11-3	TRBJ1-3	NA	CASSLGGHSSGNTIYF	TGTGCCAGCAGCTTAGGGGGACACTCCTCTGGAAACACCATATATTTT
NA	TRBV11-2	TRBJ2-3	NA	CASSLGADTQYF	TGTGCCAGCAGCTTAGGGGCCGATACGCAGTATTTT
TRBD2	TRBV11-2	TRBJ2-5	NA	CASSFILPGLAGIQYF	TGTGCCAGCAGCTTTATACTACCGGGACTAGCGGGTATCCAGTACTTC
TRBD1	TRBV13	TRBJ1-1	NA	CASSPGQGMNTEAFF	TGTGCCAGCAGCCCGGGACAGGGGATGAACACTGAAGCTTTCTTT
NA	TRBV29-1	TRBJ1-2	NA	CSVETGGGDGYTF	TGCAGCGTTGAAACCGGGGGCGGGGATGGCTACACCTTC
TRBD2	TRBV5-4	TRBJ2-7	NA	CASSLAGLADPKGEQYF	TGTGCCAGCAGCTTGGCGGGACTAGCGGACCCGAAGGGTGAGCAGTACTTC
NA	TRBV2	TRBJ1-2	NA	CASDLNYGYTF	TGTGCCAGCGACCTAAACTATGGCTACACCTTC
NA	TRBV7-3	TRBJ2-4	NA	CASSSDYPLAKNIQYF	TGTGCCAGCAGCTCCGACTATCCCCTAGCCAAAAACATTCAGTACTTC
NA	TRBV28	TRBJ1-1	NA	CASSHIGGAFF	TGTGCCAGCAGCCACATAGGGGGTGCTTTCTTT
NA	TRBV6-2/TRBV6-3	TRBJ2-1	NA	CASSLEGPLYNEQFF	TGTGCCAGCAGTTTAGAGGGCCCTTTATACAATGAGCAGTTCTTC
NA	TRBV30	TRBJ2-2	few	CAWADNWPGELFF	TGTGCCTGGGCAGACAATTGGCCCGGGGAGCTGTTTTTT
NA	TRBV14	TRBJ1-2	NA	CASSQGSFTGPYGYTF	TGTGCCAGCAGCCAAGGGAGTTTCACAGGACCCTATGGCTACACCTTC
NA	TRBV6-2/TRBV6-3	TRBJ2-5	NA	CASSYTPGRQETQYF	TGTGCCAGCAGTTATACGCCCGGGCGACAAGAGACCCAGTACTTC
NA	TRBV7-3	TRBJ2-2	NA	CASSLSPSTNTGELFF	TGTGCCAGCAGCTTATCTCCGTCCACGAACACCGGGGAGCTGTTTTTT
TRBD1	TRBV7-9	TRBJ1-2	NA	CASSQGGAPHGYTF	TGTGCCAGCAGTCAGGGGGGCGCCCCCCATGGCTACACCTTC
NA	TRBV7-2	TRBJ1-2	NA	CASSLGSWGYGYTF	TGTGCCAGCAGCTTAGGTTCGTGGGGCTATGGCTACACCTTC
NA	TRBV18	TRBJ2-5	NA	CASSPNQETQYF	TGTGCCAGCTCACCAAATCAAGAGACCCAGTACTTC
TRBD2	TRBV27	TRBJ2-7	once	CASSLSRTSGFLPYEQYF	TGTGCCAGCAGTTTAAGTCGGACTAGCGGTTTCCTCCCCTACGAGCAGTACTTC
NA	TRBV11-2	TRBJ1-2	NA	CASSPGSGYTF	TGTGCCAGCAGCCCTGGATCGGGCTACACCTTC
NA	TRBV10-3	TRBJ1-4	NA	CASRTATNEKLFF	TGTGCCTCACGGACTGCAACTAATGAAAAACTGTTTTTT
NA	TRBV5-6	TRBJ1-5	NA	CASSHSEAQPQHF	TGTGCCAGCAGCCACAGTGAGGCGCAGCCCCAGCATTTT
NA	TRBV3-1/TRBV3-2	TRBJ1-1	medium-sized	CASSISENTEAFF	TGTGCCAGCAGCATATCAGAGAACACTGAAGCTTTCTTT
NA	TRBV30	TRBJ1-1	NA	CAWSISLNTEAFF	TGTGCCTGGAGTATCTCTTTGAACACTGAAGCTTTCTTT
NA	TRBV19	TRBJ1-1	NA	CASREIGNTEAFF	TGTGCCAGCCGAGAAATTGGGAACACTGAAGCTTTCTTT
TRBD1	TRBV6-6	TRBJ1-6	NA	CASSPDRGVSPLHF	TGTGCCAGCAGCCCAGACAGGGGTGTCTCACCCCTCCACTTT
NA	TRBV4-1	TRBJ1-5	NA	CASSQGGNNQPQHF	TGCGCCAGCAGCCAAGGGGGGAACAATCAGCCCCAGCATTTT
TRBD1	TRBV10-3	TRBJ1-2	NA	CAIRDRGKPNYGYTF	TGTGCCATCAGAGACAGGGGTAAACCTAACTATGGCTACACCTTC
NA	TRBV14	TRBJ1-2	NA	CASSPQSRASPRDYGYTF	TGTGCCAGCAGCCCCCAAAGTAGGGCCTCCCCGCGGGACTATGGCTACACCTTC
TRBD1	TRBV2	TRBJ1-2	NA	CASSEQGARGYTF	TGTGCCAGCAGTGAACAGGGGGCGCGCGGCTACACCTTC
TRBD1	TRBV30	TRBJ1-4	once	CAWSSLGTGTEKLFF	TGTGCCTGGAGTTCACTAGGGACAGGGACCGAAAAACTGTTTTTT
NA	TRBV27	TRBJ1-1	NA	CASSLSGEWAEAFF	TGTGCCAGCAGTTTATCAGGGGAGTGGGCTGAAGCTTTCTTT